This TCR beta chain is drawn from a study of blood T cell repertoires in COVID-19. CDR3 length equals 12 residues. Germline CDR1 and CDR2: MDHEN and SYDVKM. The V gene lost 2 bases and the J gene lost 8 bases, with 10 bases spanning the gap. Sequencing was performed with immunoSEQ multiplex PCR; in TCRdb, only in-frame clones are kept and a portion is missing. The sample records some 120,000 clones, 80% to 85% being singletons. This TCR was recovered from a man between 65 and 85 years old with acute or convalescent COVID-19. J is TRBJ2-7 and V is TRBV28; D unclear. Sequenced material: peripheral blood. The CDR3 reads CASSLKNFQQYF. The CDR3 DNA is TGTGCCAGCAGTTTAAAAAACTTCCAGCAGTACTTC.